The present entry profiles one T cell receptor (beta chain) with its context. The clone's antigen remains unknown. Base qualities were left out, and no much larger clone turns up one base away. The data belong to a study of blood T cell repertoires in COVID-19 (TCRdb year 2020). The study in broad terms: Collaborator samples came from the United States, Italy and Spain and covered acute and convalescent phases of COVID-19. The prospective study material was composed of cDNA or gDNA derived from T cells, B-cell-depleted T cells, or PBMCs. The dataset comprised deeply sampled blood TCRbeta repertoires from subjects exposed to, actively infected with, or recovered from COVID-19. A freely available public database, intended as a resource for researchers studying the immune response to SARS-CoV-2, is where the repertoires were released. Samples came from the ongoing ImmuneRACE study (first 160 participants) plus 1,254 subjects from 6 global collaborators. The sample metadata nearly always contained a de-identified subject ID, COVID-19 status, age in years and sex. Where available, HLA class I and class II types were taken from metadata supplied by the sample provider and were not determined by assay-based typing.

Participants in the prospective study were aged about 18 to 89 years, lived in under 30 United States geographic areas, and enrolled through a virtual design. In the prospective study, cohorts were assigned on the basis of participant-reported clinical history obtained from a screening survey and a study questionnaire. For ImmuneRACE Cohort 3, a participant was defined as recovered based on two consecutive negative NP/OP PCR tests, clearance by a healthcare professional, or resolution of symptoms. Each participant in the prospective study had whole blood, serum and a nasopharyngeal or oropharyngeal swab collected by mobile phlebotomists. Participants in the prospective study had the option to provide additional blood draws and questionnaires over a roughly two-month period. Prospective study blood samples were shipped either frozen or at room temperature before DNA extraction. V is pruned by 1 base and J by 1 base, leaving 0 bases of the junction without a gene match. CDR1 and CDR2 (SGHAT, FQNNGV) derive from the germline V gene. From the cysteine up to the valine, the CDR3 has a length of 14 residues. Only CDR3 DNA is held: 42 bases, read in frame from base 1.

The investigation overall reported the following: The amount of clinical and demographic metadata varied by source and participant and was provided uncurated.

TCRbeta CDR3 regions were amplified from genomic DNA by means of the immunoSEQ Assay, a bias-controlled multiplex PCR. As for the authors' bioinformatics: Within the assay, amplification of reference gene primers was used to estimate how many nucleated cells each sample contained. Sequence reads were collapsed and filtered to measure the absolute abundance of every unique TCRbeta CDR3 rearrangement. For each sample, productive Simpson clonality was calculated as the square root of Simpson's diversity index across productive rearrangements. In its TCRdb copy, this immuneACCESS table keeps in-frame sequences only and misses some clones. Where compared with another copy, unresolved V genes explain less than half of these, and the others have no known cause. That table furnishes V, J and clone size, whereas the DNA furnished D and trimming. The sample data list some 490,000 clones, and roughly nine tenths of these were observed just once. Together, the top ten hold 6.5% to 8.5% of the sample.

The rearrangement joined TRBV11-2 to TRBJ2-7; 8 central bases correspond to TRBD2. Sequenced input: PBMCs or T cells enriched from blood (not recorded which). The sequence derives from a woman aged 55-70 years who had recovered from COVID-19. The DNA sequence is given as TGTGCCAGCAGCTTAGCGGGGGGGTCCTACGAGCAGTACGTC. This is translated as CASSLAGGSYEQYV.